The T cell receptor beta chain described here comes from a study of cytomegalovirus exposure and HLA in healthy donors. Use of 60 Vbeta and 13 Jbeta primers characterized the PCR. Assay: immunoSEQ multiplex PCR; the TCRdb copy retains only in-frame clones and omits some. The repertoire has some 180,000 clones, 82% of them found once; the top ten carry 1.5%. The CDR3 contains 15 residues. The germline CDR1 and CDR2 sequences are MNHEY and SVGAGI. Trimming took 2 bases from V and 7 from J; bases not matched to a gene: 8. Input material: PBMCs. The origin of this receptor is a man aged 40-55 years in good health and CMV-seronegative. This rearrangement joins TRBV6-5 to TRBJ2-1, with 7 bases identical to TRBD2. The CDR3 sequence: CASSYASGGSNEQFF. In nucleotides, the CDR3 is TGTGCCAGCAGTTACGCGTCGGGGGGTTCAAATGAGCAGTTCTTC.